The 10 T cell receptor beta chains in this list originate from one sample, sequenced in a study of vaccination and CD4 T cells after COVID-19. Cultured CD4+ T cells had their DNA profiled by the Oncomine TCR Beta short-read assay. TCRdb recomputed calls from the PCR reads with MiXCR, one row per CDR3 protein. The data show approximately 18,000 distinct CDR3 sequences, around 40% seen once. Their recognized antigens are unknown. Specified treatment: approximately nine-day PBMC culture with coronavirus spike peptide pools or control peptides (ViraFEST assay). The material sequenced was CD4+ T cells from blood, cultured in vitro, taken after SARS-CoV-2 vaccination. The receptors were gathered from a human donor who had recovered from COVID-19.

The V and J genes are TRBV6-5 and TRBJ2-5; D unclear. Germline values: CDR1 MNHEY, CDR2 SVGAGI. V was cut by 0 bases and J by 2 bases, with 10 bases left in between. The CDR3 runs 15 residues. CDR3 DNA sequence: TGTGCCAGCAGTTACTCGCGGTGGCATCAAGAGACCCAGTACTTC. Its protein product is CASSYSRWHQETQYF.

This clonotype was seen only once. The V gene is TRBV20-1, the J gene TRBJ2-7; TRBD1 matches at 7 bases. The V gene's germline CDR1 is DFQATT and CDR2 SNEGSKA (reference sequence). CDR3 length: 13 residues. The junction had 8 bases not matched to a gene; V was cut back by 6 bases and J by 3 bases. The CDR3 protein is CSAYSQGDYEQYF. DNA of the CDR3: TGCAGTGCATATAGCCAGGGGGACTACGAGCAGTACTTC.

V is TRBV15 and J is TRBJ2-5; D not resolved. V lost 2 bases to trimming and J lost 2 bases, with 6 bases between them. CDR1 is LNHNV, CDR2 YYDKDF, per germline (reference sequence). This CDR3 has 13 residues. The CDR3 nucleotides read TGTGCCACCAGCAGACCGACGCAAGAGACCCAGTACTTC. Protein product: CATSRPTQETQYF.

The chain has TRBV5-1 and TRBJ1-1; tentatively, D is TRBD1 (6 bases). The CDR3 loop spans 14 amino acids. Deletions cut 4 bases from V and 6 bases from J, with 16 bases between. CDR1 SGHRS and CDR2 YFSETQ come from the germline V gene. The CDR3 here is CASSPGDTRPEAFF. The CDR3 nucleotides read TGCGCCAGCAGCCCCGGGGACACCCGACCTGAAGCTTTCTTT. The variable domain in full, completed from reference TRBV5-1 and TRBJ1-1, reads KAGVTQTPRYLIKTRGQQVTLSCSPISGHRSVSWYQQTPGQGLQFLFEYFSETQRNKGNFPGRFSGRQFSNSRSEMNVSTLELGDSALYLCASSPGDTRPEAFFGQGTRLTVV.

This clonotype has a handful of counts. The chain recombines TRBV7-6 with TRBJ2-1, with D possibly matching TRBD1 (5 bases). CDR3 length: 14 residues. CDR1 is SGHVS and CDR2 is FNYEAQ in the germline V gene. V was clipped by 1 base and J by 9 bases, with 13 bases between them. This CDR3 is CASSLVREASEQFF. CDR3 DNA: TGTGCCAGCAGCTTAGTCAGGGAAGCGAGTGAGCAGTTCTTC.

This clonotype was picked up a small number of times. The V and J genes are TRBV24-1 and TRBJ2-5, with no clear D. V lost 4 bases, J lost 0 bases, and 11 bases lay in between. CDR3 size: 15 residues. Germline-derived CDR1 and CDR2 are KGHDR and SFDVKD. CDR3 amino acids: CATSDRTEYQETQYF. DNA for the CDR3: TGTGCCACCAGTGACCGGACCGAGTACCAAGAGACCCAGTACTTC.

The chain is built from TRBV5-1 and TRBJ2-3; 10 nucleotides line up with TRBD2. The CDR3 loop spans 15 amino acids. In germline, CDR1 is SGHRS, CDR2 YFSETQ. Unmatched junction bases numbered 5, after V lost 1 base and J lost 6 bases. The CDR3 protein is CASSLTSGNSDTQYF. CDR3 DNA: TGCGCCAGCAGCTTGACTAGCGGGAATTCGGATACGCAGTATTTT.

The J gene is TRBJ2-5, the V gene TRBV7-2, with 10 positions matching TRBD2. The V segment lost 4 bases and the J segment 1 base; nucleotides outside the gene matches: 12. CDR1 and CDR2 (germline): SGHTA, FQGNSA. The CDR3 loop spans 18 amino acids. The CDR3 DNA reads TGTGCCAGCAGCTCACCCCCCGGGACTAGCGTACCCCAAGAGACCCAGTACTTC. Protein sequence: CASSSPPGTSVPQETQYF.

This rearrangement joins TRBV10-3 to TRBJ2-1, with 11 bases that match TRBD1. V trimming: 8 bases; J trimming: 10 bases; junction bases outside the gene matches: 7. The germline CDR1 and CDR2 sequences are ENHRY and SYGVKD. The CDR3 is 13 residues long. CDR3 DNA: TGTGCCATCCAAGGACAGGGGGCCGGAGAGCAGTTCTTC. Its translation is CAIQGQGAGEQFF.

This clonotype was observed once. The chain has TRBV5-1 and TRBJ2-3; 9 nucleotides align to TRBD1. J was trimmed by 4 bases and V by 3 bases; bases with no gene match: 9. Germline CDR1 reads SGHRS; CDR2 reads YFSETQ. This CDR3 comprises 16 residues. The CDR3 DNA sequence: TGCGCCAGCAGCTCGGGACAGGGTAGGTCGTCAGATACGCAGTATTTT. Its protein product is CASSSGQGRSSDTQYF.